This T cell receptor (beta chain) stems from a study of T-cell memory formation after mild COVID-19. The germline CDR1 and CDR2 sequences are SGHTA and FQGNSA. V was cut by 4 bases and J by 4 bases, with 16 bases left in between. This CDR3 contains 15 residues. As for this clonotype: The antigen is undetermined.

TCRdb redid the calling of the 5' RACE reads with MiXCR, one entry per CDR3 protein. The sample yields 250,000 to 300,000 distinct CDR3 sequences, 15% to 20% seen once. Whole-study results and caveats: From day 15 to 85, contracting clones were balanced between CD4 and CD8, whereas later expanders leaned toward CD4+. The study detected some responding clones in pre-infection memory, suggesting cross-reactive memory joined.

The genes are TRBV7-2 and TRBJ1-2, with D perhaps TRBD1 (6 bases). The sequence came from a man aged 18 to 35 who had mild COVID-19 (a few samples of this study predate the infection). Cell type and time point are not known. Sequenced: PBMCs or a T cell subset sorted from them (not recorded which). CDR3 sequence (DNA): TGTGCCAGCAGCTCCGGAGCGGGGGCATTCTATGGCTACACCTTC. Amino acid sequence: CASSSGAGAFYGYTF.